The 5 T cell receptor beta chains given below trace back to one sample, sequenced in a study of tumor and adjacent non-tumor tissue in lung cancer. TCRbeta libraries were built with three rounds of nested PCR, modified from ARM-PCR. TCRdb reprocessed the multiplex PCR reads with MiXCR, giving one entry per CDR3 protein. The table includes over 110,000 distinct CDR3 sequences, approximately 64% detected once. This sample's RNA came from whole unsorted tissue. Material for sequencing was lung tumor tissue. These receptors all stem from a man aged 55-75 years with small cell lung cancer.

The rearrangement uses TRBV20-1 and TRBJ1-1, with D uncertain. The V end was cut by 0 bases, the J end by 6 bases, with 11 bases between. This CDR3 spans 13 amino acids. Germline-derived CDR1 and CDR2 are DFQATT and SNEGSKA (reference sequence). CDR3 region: CSARDRGDAEAFF. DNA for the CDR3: TGCAGTGCTAGAGATCGGGGAGACGCTGAAGCTTTCTTT.

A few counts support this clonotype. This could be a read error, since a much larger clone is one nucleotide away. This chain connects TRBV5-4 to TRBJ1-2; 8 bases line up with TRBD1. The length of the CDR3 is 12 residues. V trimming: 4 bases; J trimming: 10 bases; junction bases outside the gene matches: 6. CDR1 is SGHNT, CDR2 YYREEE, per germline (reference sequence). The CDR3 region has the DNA TGTGCCAGCAGCACGGACAGGGCTGACTACACCTTC. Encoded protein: CASSTDRADYTF.

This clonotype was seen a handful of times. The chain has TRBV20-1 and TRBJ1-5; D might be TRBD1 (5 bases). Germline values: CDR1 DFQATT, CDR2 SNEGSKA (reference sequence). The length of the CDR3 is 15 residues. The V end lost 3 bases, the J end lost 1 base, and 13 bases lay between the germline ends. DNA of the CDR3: TGCAGTGCTAGTTCGGGGGTCTCGAGCAATCAGCCCCAGCATTTT. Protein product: CSASSGVSSNQPQHF.

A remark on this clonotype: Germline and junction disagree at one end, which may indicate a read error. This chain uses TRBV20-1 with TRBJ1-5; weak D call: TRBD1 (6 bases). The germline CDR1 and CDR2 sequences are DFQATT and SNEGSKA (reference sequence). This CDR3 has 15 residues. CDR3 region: CSARDLQSQGQPQHF. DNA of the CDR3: TGCAGTGCTAGGGATCTCCAGTCACAAGGACAGCCCCAACATTTT.

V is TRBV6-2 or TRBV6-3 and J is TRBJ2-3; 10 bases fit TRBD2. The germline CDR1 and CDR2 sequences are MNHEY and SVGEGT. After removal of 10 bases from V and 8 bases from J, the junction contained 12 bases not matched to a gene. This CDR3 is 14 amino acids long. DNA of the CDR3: TGTGCCATCAGCTACGGAAGCGGGAGGGCTACGCAGTATTTT. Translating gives CAISYGSGRATQYF.